This TCR beta chain was found in a study of OX40 agonist ivuxolimab in advanced cancers. Looking at the study overall: Hepatocellular carcinoma, melanoma, renal cell or head and neck cancer affected the dose-escalation patients. Three patients showed partial responses: one hepatocellular carcinoma and two cutaneous melanoma cases.

The J segment lost 4 bases and the V segment lost 5 bases, leaving 6 bases of the junction unmatched. The CDR3 runs to 14 residues. The germline gives CDR1 SGHTA, CDR2 FQGNSA. Some clones are missing from TCRdb's copy, which holds only in-frame ones; the method was immunoSEQ multiplex PCR. The sample contains 73,000 or so clones, 80% to 90% of which appear only once. The starting material was CD4+ or CD8+ T cells sorted from blood, obtained in a trial of the OX40 agonist ivuxolimab. The sequence derives from an adult with an advanced solid tumor such as melanoma, head and neck, liver or kidney cancer. The V gene is TRBV7-2, the J gene TRBJ1-2; 8 nucleotides align to TRBD1. The CDR3: CASSTRQGTYGYTF. The CDR3 nucleotides read TGTGCCAGCAGCACCCGACAGGGGACCTATGGCTACACCTTC.